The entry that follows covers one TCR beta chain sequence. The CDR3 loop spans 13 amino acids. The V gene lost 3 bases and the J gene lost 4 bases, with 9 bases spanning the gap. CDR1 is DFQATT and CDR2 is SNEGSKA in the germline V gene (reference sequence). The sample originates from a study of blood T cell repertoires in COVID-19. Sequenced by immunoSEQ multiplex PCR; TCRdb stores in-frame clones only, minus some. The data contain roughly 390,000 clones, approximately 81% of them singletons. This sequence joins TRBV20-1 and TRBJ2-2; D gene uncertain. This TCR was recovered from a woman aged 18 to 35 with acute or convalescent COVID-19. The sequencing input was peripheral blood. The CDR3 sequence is CSASSTATGELFF. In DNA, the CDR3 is TGCAGTGCTAGTTCAACAGCCACCGGGGAGCTGTTTTTT.